This T cell receptor beta chain was identified during a study of T cells in Graves' hyperthyroidism and ophthalmopathy (dated 2019 in TCRdb). For the wider study: Peripheral blood was sampled at the time of initial diagnosis, prior to any treatment. A discovery cohort of roughly 96 patients, about 43 with Graves' ophthalmopathy and about 58 with stable Graves' hyperthyroidism, was used to find distinguishing TCR V-J signatures. Thyroid tissue and blood T-cell repertoires from roughly 6 Graves' hyperthyroidism patients were also compared in the study. For training and testing, the 100 or so patients in the discovery cohort were randomly divided in a 7:3 ratio. Prospective prediction of ophthalmopathy was tested in an independent validation cohort consisting of 18 hyperthyroidism patients and some 16 patients who later progressed to ophthalmopathy. The paper reports TCR Vbeta CDR3 sequencing of some 140 peripheral blood samples: around 41 ophthalmopathy, roughly 74 hyperthyroidism and about 17 progressor patients. Following sampling, methimazole starting at 30 mg daily was given to hyperthyroidism patients, and high-dose intravenous methylprednisolone was given to ophthalmopathy patients. Paper-wide results and their limitations: In validation, the model predicted progression to ophthalmopathy a median of roughly 6.2 months before onset, with roughly 70% sensitivity and 72.22% specificity. Sample size was not statistically predetermined, and blinding of investigators to group allocation was not performed. Ophthalmopathy was separated from stable hyperthyroidism by a 13 V-J signature model, with around 88% sensitivity and just over 81% specificity obtained in cross-validation and 80%/75% obtained in testing. Most expanded thyroid clonotypes (frequency above 0.001) were also detected in blood, suggesting blood repertoires may reflect thyroid immune responses.

This clonotype has at least ten counts. Its antigen has not been determined. The record has no base qualities; no much larger clone is one base away. Via the germline V gene, CDR1 is SGHAT and CDR2 FQNNGV. The CDR3 has 11 amino acids, counting the end cysteine and phenylalanine. The read is trimmed to its CDR3 DNA, 33 bases read in frame from base 1. At the junction V is shortened by 4 bases and J by 4 bases, with 4 bases in between. The TCR beta CDR3 regions were amplified from the RNA transcripts. For the first round of RT-PCR on the TCR CDR3, the HTBI primer set was used together with the Qiagen OneStep RT-PCR kit. Libraries were constructed in a second round of multiplex PCR, after which size selection and purification were performed. Libraries were sequenced paired-end with 100 bp reads on an Illumina HiSeq2000. The authors' pipeline ran thus. SOAPnuke was used to process the raw data, removing reads that contained adapters or uncalled bases, had a mean Phred below 15, or lacked an exact match to the constant primer or identifier. COPE v1.2.5 was used to merge high-quality paired reads, and clonotypes were defined as unique nucleotide sequences. Clonotypes were aligned to IMGT TRBV, TRBD and TRBJ reference segments using MiTCR v1.1. The analysis included only V-J combinations with a frequency above 0.0001, which together covered roughly 99% of the repertoires. A TCS score was defined as the ratio between F50 (clonal expansion) and ExV (chaos), using BLOSUM62-based TCRdist between CDR3 peptides within each V-J. Welch's t-statistics and random forest reduced just over 500 V-J features to about 13, which were used in a naive Bayes classifier (R e1071). Using fastp trimming at Q25 and MiXCR clonotype assembly, TCRdb reanalyzed the public sequencing data and kept in-frame beta chains. Each entry is one CDR3 protein sequence, shown with its most common DNA and genes. TCRdb's processing, not the authors' own work, is the source of the V and J calls. The sample data list roughly 380,000 distinct CDR3 sequences, and 19% of these were observed just once. Of the sample, about 4% falls within the top ten clones.

Stable Graves' hyperthyroidism was defined as the absence of progression to ophthalmopathy over 18 months of follow-up. The hyperthyroidism patients were between 18 and 65 years old and newly diagnosed, with a disease duration of less than 2 months. The study excluded patients with uncontrolled infections, other autoimmune diseases, pregnancy or lactation. Diagnoses were based on clinical symptoms, serum thyroxine and TRAb, thyroid ultrasound and orbital computed tomography. Ficoll-Paque density gradient centrifugation was used to isolate PBMCs from 8.5 to 10 ml of fresh peripheral blood. Trizol reagent was used to extract total RNA, and RNA quality was then checked on an Agilent 2100 Bioanalyzer.

This receptor was identified in a young woman with Graves' hyperthyroidism. Source material: blood. The chain was built from TRBV11-2 and TRBJ1-1; no D gene can be assigned with confidence. The CDR3 protein sequence reads: CASSSFTEAFF. The nucleotide sequence is TGTGCCAGCAGCTCGTTCACTGAAGCTTTCTTT.